What follows are 11 T cell receptor beta chains derived from one specimen sequenced in a study of blood T cell repertoires in COVID-19. Sequencing used immunoSEQ multiplex PCR; TCRdb keeps in-frame clones, though not all of them. In the table there are roughly 250,000 clones, about 90% of which are singletons. Sequencing input: PBMCs or T cells enriched from blood (not recorded which). The receptors shown here come from a woman aged 25 to 39 with acute COVID-19.

The chain recombines TRBV5-1 with TRBJ2-7, with D maybe TRBD1 (6 bases). V was pared by 4 bases and J by 2 bases, with 16 bases between. The CDR3 extends over 15 amino acids. Germline loops: CDR1 SGHRS, CDR2 YFSETQ. The CDR3 reads CASSPIQGSPYEQYF. CDR3 nucleotide sequence: TGCGCCAGCAGCCCAATACAGGGTTCACCCTACGAGCAGTACTTC.

This clone was counted between two and nine times. This chain joins TRBV2 and TRBJ2-2; TRBD1 might be the D (6 bases). CDR1 SNHLY and CDR2 FYNNEI come from the germline V gene. The CDR3 is 15 amino acids. V lost 6 bases and J lost 6, with 17 bases in between. CDR3 loop: CASSAKQGAAGELFF. CDR3 nucleotides: TGTGCCAGCAGCGCAAAACAGGGCGCAGCCGGGGAGCTGTTTTTT.

The rearrangement uses TRBV27 and TRBJ1-2, with 9 bases fitting TRBD1. Unmatched junction bases numbered 6, after V lost 3 bases and J lost 4 bases. CDR3 size: 15 residues. Germline assignment: CDR1 MNHEY and CDR2 SMNVEV (reference sequence). CDR3 coding DNA: TGTGCCAGCAGTTTGGGACAGGGTTTACCCTATGGCTACACCTTC. Its translation: CASSLGQGLPYGYTF.

The rearrangement uses TRBV9 and TRBJ2-6; D is perhaps TRBD1 (6 bases). The V and J ends lost 3 bases and 4 bases respectively, with 23 bases between them. Per the germline V gene, CDR1 is SGDLS and CDR2 is YYNGEE. This CDR3 region has 19 residues. The CDR3 loop is CASSAEKGMGASGANVLTF. DNA of the CDR3: TGTGCCAGCAGCGCTGAGAAAGGGATGGGGGCTTCGGGGGCCAACGTCCTGACTTTC.

This clone was picked up a small number of times. The same CDR3 can be traced to other DNA sequences in this sample. The chain combines TRBV5-1 with TRBJ1-4; D not certain. The germline V gene has CDR1 SGHRS and CDR2 YFSETQ. V was clipped by 0 bases and J by 0 bases, with 6 bases between them. This CDR3 is 15 amino acids long. Here the CDR3 reads CASSLDRATNEKLFF. As DNA, the CDR3 is TGCGCCAGCAGCTTGGACCGAGCAACTAATGAAAAACTGTTTTTT. The variable domain in full, completed from reference TRBV5-1 and TRBJ1-4, reads KAGVTQTPRYLIKTRGQQVTLSCSPISGHRSVSWYQQTPGQGLQFLFEYFSETQRNKGNFPGRFSGRQFSNSRSEMNVSTLELGDSALYLCASSLDRATNEKLFFGSGTQLSVL.

This rearrangement joins TRBV29-1 to TRBJ2-6; D unresolved. Between the trimmed V and J ends, which lost 6 bases and 0 bases, there was a span of 15 bases. The CDR3 runs 16 residues. The V gene's germline CDR1 is SQVTM and CDR2 ANQGSEA. The CDR3 region is CSVPPRPFSGANVLTF. The CDR3, as DNA: TGCAGCGTCCCGCCGCGGCCTTTCTCTGGGGCCAACGTCCTGACTTTC.

The genes are TRBV5-6 and TRBJ1-1; the match to TRBD1 covers 10 bases. Trimming took 4 bases from V and 4 from J; bases not matched to a gene: 13. CDR3 size: 17 residues. Germline V gene lookup returns CDR1 SGHDT and CDR2 YYEEEE. The CDR3 DNA reads TGTGCCAGCAGCGCCTGGGGACAGGGGTTTGTTGGCACTGAAGCTTTCTTT. Translating gives CASSAWGQGFVGTEAFF.

The count of this clone is one. The rearrangement joins TRBV20-1 to TRBJ1-2; D ambiguous. In germline, CDR1 is DFQATT, CDR2 SNEGSKA (reference sequence). V was pared by 3 bases and J by 0 bases, with 5 bases between. CDR3 size: 12 residues. CDR3 protein: CSASQTNYGYTF. The CDR3 DNA follows: TGCAGTGCTAGTCAGACTAACTATGGCTACACCTTC.

The chain recombines TRBV10-3 with TRBJ2-7; 9 nucleotides line up with TRBD1. The germline V gene encodes CDR1 ENHRY and CDR2 SYGVKD. CDR3 length equals 13 residues. V trimming: 7 bases; J trimming: 3 bases; junction bases outside the gene matches: 4. CDR3 bases: TGTGCCATCAACAAGGACAGGGGCTACGAGCAGTACTTC. Its protein is CAINKDRGYEQYF.

The CDR3 DNA reads TGTGCCAGCAGGCCGGGGACAGGGTTTTACTATGGCTACACCTTC. Translating gives CASRPGTGFYYGYTF. V gene TRBV28 combines with J gene TRBJ1-2; 9 bases line up with TRBD1. This CDR3 is 15 amino acids long. Unmatched junction bases numbered 8, after V lost 6 bases and J lost 3 bases. Germline V gives CDR1 MDHEN, CDR2 SYDVKM.

V gene TRBV3-1 (or the pseudogene TRBV3-2) combines with J gene TRBJ2-1; 9 bases fit TRBD2. With 1 base clipped from V and 5 bases from J, the junction kept 6 bases outside the gene matches. CDR3 size: 16 residues. Germline-derived CDR1 and CDR2 are LGHDT and YNNKEL (reference sequence). The CDR3 is CASSQGSGGGNNEQFF. CDR3 nucleotide sequence: TGTGCCAGCAGCCAAGGTAGCGGGGGTGGGAACAATGAGCAGTTCTTC.